These 5 T cell receptor beta chains were sequenced from one sample in a study of T cells in Graves' hyperthyroidism and ophthalmopathy. RNA transcripts served as the template for amplifying TCR beta CDR3 regions. RT-PCR in the first round (using the HTBI primer set) targeted the TCR CDR3. TCRdb re-derived calls from the multiplex PCR reads in MiXCR, one entry per CDR3 protein. Here the sample spans 500,000 to 550,000 distinct CDR3 sequences, nearly 20% being singletons. Sequencing was carried out using blood. These receptors were collected from a man aged 35 to 55 with Graves' ophthalmopathy.

The chain carries TRBV2 and TRBJ2-7; 7 positions agree with TRBD2. Germline V gene sequence: CDR1 SNHLY, CDR2 FYNNEI. Germline trimming cut 6 bases from V and 4 bases from J; bases unmatched to any gene: 15. CDR3 length equals 16 residues. CDR3 amino acids: CASRDGGYHLRYEQYF. CDR3 coding DNA: TGTGCCAGCAGGGACGGGGGGTATCACCTGCGTTACGAGCAGTACTTC.

This clonotype was seen a few times. This rearrangement joins TRBV5-5 to TRBJ1-1, with D unresolved. Per germline, CDR1 SGHKS and CDR2 YYEKEE (reference sequence). The CDR3 is 14 residues long. Trimming shortened V by 1 base and J by 4 bases, and 11 bases separated the two germline ends. The CDR3 DNA is TGTGCCAGCAGCTTGCCGGGTCTTGTCACTGAAGCTTTCTTT. Its protein is CASSLPGLVTEAFF.

V gene TRBV5-1 combines with J gene TRBJ2-3; TRBD2 aligns across 10 bases. The CDR3 contains 15 residues. V lost 5 bases to trimming and J lost 2 bases; unmatched junction nucleotides: 5. The V gene's germline CDR1 is SGHRS and CDR2 YFSETQ. The CDR3 is CASRDSGGNTDTQYF. Here the CDR3 DNA reads TGCGCCAGCAGAGATAGCGGGGGGAACACAGATACGCAGTATTTT.

J is TRBJ2-3 and V is TRBV30, with no clear D. The CDR3 is made up of 14 amino acids. The ends were cut back, 3 bases at V and 2 bases at J, with 12 bases in the middle. Germline V lookup: CDR1 GTSNPN, CDR2 SVGIG (reference sequence). For the CDR3, the DNA is TGTGCCTGGAGCGAAGGCAGAGTCACAGATACGCAGTATTTT. This gives the protein CAWSEGRVTDTQYF.

The V and J genes are TRBV14 and TRBJ2-1, with 8 bases aligning to TRBD2. This CDR3 spans 14 amino acids. With 3 bases clipped from V and 7 bases from J, the junction kept 5 bases outside the gene matches. Germline assignment: CDR1 SGHDN and CDR2 FVKESK. The CDR3 coding sequence is TGTGCCAGCAGCCACCCGGGACTAGTAAATGAGCAGTTCTTC. It encodes CASSHPGLVNEQFF.